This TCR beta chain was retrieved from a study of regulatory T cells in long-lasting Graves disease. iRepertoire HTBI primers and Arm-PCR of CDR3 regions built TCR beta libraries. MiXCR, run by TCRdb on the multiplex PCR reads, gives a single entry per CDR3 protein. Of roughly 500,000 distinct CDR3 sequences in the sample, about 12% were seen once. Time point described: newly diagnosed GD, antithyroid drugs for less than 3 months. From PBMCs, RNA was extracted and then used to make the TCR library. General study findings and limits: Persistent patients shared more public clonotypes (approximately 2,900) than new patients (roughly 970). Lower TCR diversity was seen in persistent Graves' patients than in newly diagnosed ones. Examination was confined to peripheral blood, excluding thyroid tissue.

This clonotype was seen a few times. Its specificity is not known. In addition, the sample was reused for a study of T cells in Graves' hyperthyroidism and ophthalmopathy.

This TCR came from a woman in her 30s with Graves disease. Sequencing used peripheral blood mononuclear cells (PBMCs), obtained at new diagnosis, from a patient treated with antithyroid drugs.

The CDR3 loop reads CSARGAGEVTEQYF. CDR3 nucleotides: TGCAGTGCTAGAGGAGCGGGAGAAGTTACGGAGCAGTACTTC. The chain carries TRBV20-1 and TRBJ2-7; 8 bases are a match to TRBD2. V shed 1 base and J 7 bases; nucleotides not matched to a gene: 9. Germline V gives CDR1 DFQATT, CDR2 SNEGSKA (reference sequence). CDR3 length: 14 amino acids.